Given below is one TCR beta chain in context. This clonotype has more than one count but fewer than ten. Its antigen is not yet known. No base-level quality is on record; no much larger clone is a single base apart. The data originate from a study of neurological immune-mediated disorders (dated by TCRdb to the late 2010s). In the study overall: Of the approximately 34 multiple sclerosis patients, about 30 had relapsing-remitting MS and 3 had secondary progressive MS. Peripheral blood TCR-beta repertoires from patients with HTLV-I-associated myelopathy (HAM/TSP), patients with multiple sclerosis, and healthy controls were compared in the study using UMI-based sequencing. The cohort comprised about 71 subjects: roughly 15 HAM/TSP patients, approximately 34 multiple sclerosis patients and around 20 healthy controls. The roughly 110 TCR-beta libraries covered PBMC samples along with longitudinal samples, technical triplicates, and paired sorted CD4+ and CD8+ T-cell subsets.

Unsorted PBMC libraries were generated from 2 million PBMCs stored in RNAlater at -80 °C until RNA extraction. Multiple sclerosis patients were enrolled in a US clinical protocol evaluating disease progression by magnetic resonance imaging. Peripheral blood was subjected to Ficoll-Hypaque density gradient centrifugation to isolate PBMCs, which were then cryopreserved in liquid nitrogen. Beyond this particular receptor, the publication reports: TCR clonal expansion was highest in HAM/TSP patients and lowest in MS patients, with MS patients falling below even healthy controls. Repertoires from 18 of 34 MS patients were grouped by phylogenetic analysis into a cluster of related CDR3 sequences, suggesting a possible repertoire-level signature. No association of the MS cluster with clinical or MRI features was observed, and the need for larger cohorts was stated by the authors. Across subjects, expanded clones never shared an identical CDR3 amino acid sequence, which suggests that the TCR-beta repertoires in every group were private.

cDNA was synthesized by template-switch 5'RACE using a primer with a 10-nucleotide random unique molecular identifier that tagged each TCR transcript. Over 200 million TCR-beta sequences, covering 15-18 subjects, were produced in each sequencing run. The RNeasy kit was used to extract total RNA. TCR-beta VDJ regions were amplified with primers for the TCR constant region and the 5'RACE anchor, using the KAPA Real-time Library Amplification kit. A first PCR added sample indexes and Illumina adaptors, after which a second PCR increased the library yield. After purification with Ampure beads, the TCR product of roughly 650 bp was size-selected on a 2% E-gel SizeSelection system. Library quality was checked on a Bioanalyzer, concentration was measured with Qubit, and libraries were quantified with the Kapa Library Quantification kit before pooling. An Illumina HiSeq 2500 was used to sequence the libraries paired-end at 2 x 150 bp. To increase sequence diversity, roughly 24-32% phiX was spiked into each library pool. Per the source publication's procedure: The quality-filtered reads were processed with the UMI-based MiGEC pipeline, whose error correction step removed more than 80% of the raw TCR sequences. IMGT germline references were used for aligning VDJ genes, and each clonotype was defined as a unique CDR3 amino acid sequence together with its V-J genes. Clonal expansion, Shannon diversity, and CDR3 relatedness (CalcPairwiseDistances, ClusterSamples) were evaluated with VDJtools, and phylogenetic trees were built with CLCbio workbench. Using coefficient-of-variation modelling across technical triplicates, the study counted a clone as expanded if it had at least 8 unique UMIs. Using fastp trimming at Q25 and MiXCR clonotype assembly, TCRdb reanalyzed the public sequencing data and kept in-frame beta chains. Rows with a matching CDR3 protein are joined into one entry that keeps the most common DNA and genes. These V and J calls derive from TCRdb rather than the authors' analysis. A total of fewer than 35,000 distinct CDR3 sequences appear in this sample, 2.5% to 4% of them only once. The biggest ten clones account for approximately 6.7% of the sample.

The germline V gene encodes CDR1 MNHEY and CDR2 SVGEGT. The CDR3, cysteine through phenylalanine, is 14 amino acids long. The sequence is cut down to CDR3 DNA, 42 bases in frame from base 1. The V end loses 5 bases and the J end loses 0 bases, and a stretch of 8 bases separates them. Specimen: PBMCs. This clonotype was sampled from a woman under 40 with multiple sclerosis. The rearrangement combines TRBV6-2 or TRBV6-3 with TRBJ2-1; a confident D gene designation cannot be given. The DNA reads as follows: TGTGCCAGCAGTGACCAAAACTCCTACAATGAGCAGTTCTTC. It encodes CASSDQNSYNEQFF.